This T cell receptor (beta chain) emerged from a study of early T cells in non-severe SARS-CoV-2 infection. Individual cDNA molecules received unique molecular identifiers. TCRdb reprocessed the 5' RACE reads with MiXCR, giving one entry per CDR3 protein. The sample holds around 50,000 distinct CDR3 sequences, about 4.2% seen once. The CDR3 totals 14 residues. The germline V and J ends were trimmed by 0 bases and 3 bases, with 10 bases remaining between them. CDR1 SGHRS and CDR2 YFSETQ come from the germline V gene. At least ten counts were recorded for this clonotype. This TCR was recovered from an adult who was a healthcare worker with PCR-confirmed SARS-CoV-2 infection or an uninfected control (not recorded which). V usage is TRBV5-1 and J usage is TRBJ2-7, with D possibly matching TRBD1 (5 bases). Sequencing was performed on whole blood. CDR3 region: CASSLGTPDYEQYF. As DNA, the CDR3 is TGCGCCAGCAGCTTGGGGACACCAGACTACGAGCAGTACTTC.